These T cell receptor beta chains were read from a single sample in a study of blood T cell repertoires in COVID-19. Generated by immunoSEQ multiplex PCR, the TCRdb table keeps only in-frame clones and is missing some. This table holds about 11,000 clones, about four fifths found once. The sequencing input was peripheral blood. All receptors derive from a man in his forties or fifties with active COVID-19. Each CDR3 is given with its conserved first and last residue. The D gene is left open where the match is weak. Size is omitted from some rows. Given values are once, few, many or a class for expanded clones.

size,D,J,V,DNA,CDR3
-,-,TRBJ2-3,TRBV4-1,TGCGCCAGCAGCCAAGGACGGGGAGAGTTCACAGATACGCAGTATTTT,CASSQGRGEFTDTQYF
-,-,TRBJ2-7,TRBV5-1,TGCGCCAGCAGCCTGGGACGGGGGAGGAACTACGAGCAGTACTTC,CASSLGRGRNYEQYF
once,TRBD1,TRBJ1-1,TRBV5-1,TGCGCCAGCAGCTTGGGACAGGGTAGGACTGAAGCTTTCTTT,CASSLGQGRTEAFF
-,TRBD2,TRBJ2-7,TRBV4-1,TGCGCCAGCAGCCAAGATCACCTAGCGGGAGTGTTTGACGAGCAGTACTTC,CASSQDHLAGVFDEQYF
-,-,TRBJ2-7,TRBV5-4,TGTGCCAGCAGCCTCGGGACCTACGAGCAGTACTTC,CASSLGTYEQYF
medium-sized,-,TRBJ2-1,TRBV11-1,TGTGCCAGCAGCTTGGCGGACTTCAACTCCTACAATGAGCAGTTCTTC,CASSLADFNSYNEQFF
once,-,TRBJ2-7,TRBV15,TGTGCCACCAGCAGATCCAGGGGCCACTCCTACGAGCAGTACTTC,CATSRSRGHSYEQYF
-,TRBD1,TRBJ1-1,TRBV9,TGTGCCAGCAGCGTAGCAGGGGGTGCGAACACTGAAGCTTTCTTT,CASSVAGGANTEAFF
-,-,TRBJ2-3,TRBV29-1,TGCAGCGTTGAACAGACGGGCGGGACTAGCACAGATACGCAGTATTTT,CSVEQTGGTSTDTQYF
-,TRBD1,TRBJ2-5,TRBV11-1,TGTGCCAGCAGCCGGGGGACAGGGGGCGAAGAGACCCAGTACTTC,CASSRGTGGEETQYF
-,-,TRBJ2-2,TRBV4-1,TGCGCCAGCAGCCGAACGCCCACAGAGAACACCGGGGAGCTGTTTTTT,CASSRTPTENTGELFF
-,TRBD2,TRBJ2-7,TRBV5-1,TGCGCCAGCAGCTTGGAGGCTAGCGGGACGCCGACGGACTACGAGCAGTACTTC,CASSLEASGTPTDYEQYF
-,-,TRBJ2-7,TRBV21-1,TGTGCCAGCAGCCACCCCCCCGGGACAGGGGTCGACGAGCAGTACTTC,CASSHPPGTGVDEQYF
once,-,TRBJ2-2,TRBV5-1,TGCGCCAGCAGCTTGCGGACAAACACCGGGGAGCTGTTTTTT,CASSLRTNTGELFF
-,-,TRBJ1-1,TRBV6-5,TGTGCCAGCAGTTACTTGGGACAGAACACTGAAGCTTTCTTT,CASSYLGQNTEAFF
few,TRBD1,TRBJ2-4,TRBV13,TGTGCCAGCAGCACCCCCGGGACAGGGGGCGACCTTTTGGCCAAAAACATTCAGTACTTC,CASSTPGTGGDLLAKNIQYF
-,TRBD1,TRBJ2-2,TRBV5-4,TGTGCCAGCAGCCTGGACAGGGGTATCACCGGGGAGCTGTTTTTT,CASSLDRGITGELFF
-,-,TRBJ1-1,TRBV6-6,TGTGCCAGCAGCTTGGACAGAGGTGAAGCTTTCTTT,CASSLDRGEAFF
-,TRBD2,TRBJ2-7,TRBV11-2,TGTGCCAGCAGCTTAGCGGGACTAGCGACCGACTACGAGCAGTACTTC,CASSLAGLATDYEQYF
-,-,TRBJ1-1,TRBV5-4,TGTGCCAGCAGCTTGGAGGGGCTTTTCACTGAAGCTTTCTTT,CASSLEGLFTEAFF
few,-,TRBJ2-3,TRBV3-1/TRBV3-2,TGTGCCAGCAGTCAATCCCAGGGTGGTACGCAGTATTTT,CASSQSQGGTQYF
-,-,TRBJ1-3,TRBV11-2,TGTGCCAGCAGCAGACAGTTCTCTGGAAACACCATATATTTT,CASSRQFSGNTIYF
few,TRBD2,TRBJ2-7,TRBV10-3,TGTGCCATCAGCGTGGGACTAGCGGGAACTAAAGACGAGCAGTACTTC,CAISVGLAGTKDEQYF
-,TRBD1,TRBJ1-5,TRBV3-1/TRBV3-2,TGTGCCAGCAGCCAAGGGACAGGGGGCGTTGGGCAGCCCCAGCATTTT,CASSQGTGGVGQPQHF
-,TRBD2,TRBJ2-1,TRBV27,TGTGCCAGCAGTTTAGGCGGGGCTGGACTAGCGGCTGACAATGAGCAGTTCTTC,CASSLGGAGLAADNEQFF
-,TRBD2,TRBJ2-1,TRBV19,TGTGCCAGTAGGTGGCGGGGGTCTCGCAATGAGCAGTTCTTC,CASRWRGSRNEQFF
-,TRBD2,TRBJ2-3,TRBV6-2/TRBV6-3,TGTGCCAGCAGTTACCAGGCGGGAGGACCGAGCACAGATACGCAGTATTTT,CASSYQAGGPSTDTQYF
-,-,TRBJ2-3,TRBV5-5,TGTGCCAGCAGCTTGGCGGGCAGGGGCGCAGATACGCAGTATTTT,CASSLAGRGADTQYF
few,-,TRBJ2-3,TRBV27,TGTGCCAGCAGTTTCACCGAGACAGATACGCAGTATTTT,CASSFTETDTQYF
-,TRBD1,TRBJ2-5,TRBV9,TGTGCCAGCAGCGCCGGGACAGGGGGTTTAGGTCGAGAGACCCAGTACTTC,CASSAGTGGLGRETQYF
once,TRBD2,TRBJ2-1,TRBV9,TGTGCCAGCAGCGTAGGAGTAGGACTAGCGGGAGCTTACAATGAGCAGTTCTTC,CASSVGVGLAGAYNEQFF
few,TRBD2,TRBJ2-1,TRBV6-1,TGTGCCAGCAGTGATCTAGCGGGAGGGTACAATGAGCAGTTCTTC,CASSDLAGGYNEQFF
-,TRBD1,TRBJ1-1,TRBV2,TGTGCCAGCAGTGAAAAAGGGACAGGTCCCACTGAAGCTTTCTTT,CASSEKGTGPTEAFF
-,-,TRBJ1-4,TRBV11-2,TGTGCCAGCAGCTTAGACGGCAGGGGCTCATCTAATGAAAAACTGTTTTTT,CASSLDGRGSSNEKLFF
-,TRBD1,TRBJ1-2,TRBV27,TGTGCCAGCAGTCCGGACAGGGCATATAACTATGGCTACACCTTC,CASSPDRAYNYGYTF
-,-,TRBJ2-3,TRBV28,TGTGCCAGCAGTTTCAGCACCCCTGGGGAGGATACGCAGTATTTT,CASSFSTPGEDTQYF
-,TRBD2,TRBJ2-7,TRBV27,TGTGCCAGCAGTTTTGGGGGGGGCTACGAGCAGTACTTC,CASSFGGGYEQYF
-,-,TRBJ2-1,TRBV21-1,TGTGCCAGCAGCAAGCCTATAGCGGGACCCGCTTACAATGAGCAGTTCTTC,CASSKPIAGPAYNEQFF
once,TRBD2,TRBJ2-5,TRBV28,TGTGCCAGCAGTACCCCGACTAGCGGGAGTGGCGAGACCCAGTACTTC,CASSTPTSGSGETQYF
-,TRBD2,TRBJ2-3,TRBV7-2,TGTGCCAGCAGGGCCGGGTTCTCTAGCGGGAGGAGCCCAGATACGCAGTATTTT,CASRAGFSSGRSPDTQYF
large,-,TRBJ1-2,TRBV4-1,TGCGCCAGCAGCTCCCCACAGACAGGAAACTTTGGCTACACCTTC,CASSSPQTGNFGYTF
-,TRBD2,TRBJ2-4,TRBV2,TGTGCCAGCAGACTAGCGGGAGGGTCGGAAAACATTCAGTACTTC,CASRLAGGSENIQYF
-,-,TRBJ1-6,TRBV11-3,TGTGCCAGCAGCTTAGCCTTCGGTTCACCCCTCCACTTT,CASSLAFGSPLHF
-,TRBD2,TRBJ2-1,TRBV7-8,TGTGCCAGCAGCTTAGGGGCTAGCGGGAGGAGTGAGCAGTTCTTC,CASSLGASGRSEQFF
-,TRBD2,TRBJ2-7,TRBV6-5,TGTGCCAGCAGCCAGGGACTAGCGGGCTACGAGCAGTACTTC,CASSQGLAGYEQYF
-,TRBD1,TRBJ1-2,TRBV19,TGTGCCAGTAGTGCTCCCGACAGGGCATATGGCTACACCTTC,CASSAPDRAYGYTF
-,-,TRBJ2-7,TRBV7-6,TGTGCCAGCAGAGGGCGAGGACTATCCTACGAGCAGTACTTC,CASRGRGLSYEQYF
few,TRBD2,TRBJ2-3,TRBV6-2/TRBV6-3,TGTGCCAGCAGTTACTCGAGAGCGGGAGGACTTTCAGATACGCAGTATTTT,CASSYSRAGGLSDTQYF
-,TRBD2,TRBJ2-5,TRBV6-5,TGTGCCAGCAGGGAGGGACTAGCGGGAGTGGAGACCCAGTACTTC,CASREGLAGVETQYF
-,TRBD1,TRBJ2-5,TRBV18,TGTGCCAGCCACAGGGGGCAAGAGACCCAGTACTTC,CASHRGQETQYF
once,TRBD2,TRBJ2-5,TRBV3-1/TRBV3-2,TGTGCCAGCAGCCAACCGGCTAGCGGTGAGACCCAGTACTTC,CASSQPASGETQYF
once,-,TRBJ2-7,TRBV28,TGTGCCAGCGAATCCCCAGGGGTTTCCTACGAGCAGTACTTC,CASESPGVSYEQYF
-,-,TRBJ2-2,TRBV7-9,TGTGCCAGCAGCCCAGGGACACAACAGCGGGGGGAGCTGTTTTTT,CASSPGTQQRGELFF
once,-,TRBJ2-5,TRBV13,TGTGCCAGCAGCCCGACTAGTGCGTCTGAACAAGAGACCCAGTACTTC,CASSPTSASEQETQYF
large,TRBD1,TRBJ2-1,TRBV11-1,TGTGCCAGCAGCTTAGACAGGGGTTCCTACAATGAGCAGTTCTTC,CASSLDRGSYNEQFF
medium-sized,-,TRBJ2-1,TRBV7-6,TGTGCCAGCAGCTCCACAGGCTCTGCATACAATGAGCAGTTCTTC,CASSSTGSAYNEQFF
-,-,TRBJ2-5,TRBV20-1,TGCAGTGCTAGTGGTGCAGGGGAAGAGACCCAGTACTTC,CSASGAGEETQYF